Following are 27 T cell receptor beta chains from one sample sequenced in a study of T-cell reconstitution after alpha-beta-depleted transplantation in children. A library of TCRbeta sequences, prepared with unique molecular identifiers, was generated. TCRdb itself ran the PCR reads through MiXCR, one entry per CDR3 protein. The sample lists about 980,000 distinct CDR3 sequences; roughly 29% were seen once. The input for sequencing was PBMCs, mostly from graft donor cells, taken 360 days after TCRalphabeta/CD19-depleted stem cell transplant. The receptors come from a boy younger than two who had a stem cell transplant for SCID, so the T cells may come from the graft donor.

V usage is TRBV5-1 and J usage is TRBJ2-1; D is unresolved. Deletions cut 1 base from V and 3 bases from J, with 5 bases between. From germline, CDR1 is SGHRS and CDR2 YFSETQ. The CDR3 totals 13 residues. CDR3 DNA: TGCGCCAGCAGCTTGCTGGACTACAATGAGCAGTTCTTC. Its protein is CASSLLDYNEQFF. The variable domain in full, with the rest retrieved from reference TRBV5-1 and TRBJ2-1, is KAGVTQTPRYLIKTRGQQVTLSCSPISGHRSVSWYQQTPGQGLQFLFEYFSETQRNKGNFPGRFSGRQFSNSRSEMNVSTLELGDSALYLCASSLLDYNEQFFGPGTRLTVL.

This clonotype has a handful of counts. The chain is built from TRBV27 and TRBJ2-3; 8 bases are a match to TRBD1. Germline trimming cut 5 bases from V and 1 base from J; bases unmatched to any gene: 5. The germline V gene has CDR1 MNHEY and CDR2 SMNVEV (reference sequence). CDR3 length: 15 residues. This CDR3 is CASSIQGARTDTQYF. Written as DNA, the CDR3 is TGTGCCAGCAGTATCCAGGGGGCCCGCACAGATACGCAGTATTTT.

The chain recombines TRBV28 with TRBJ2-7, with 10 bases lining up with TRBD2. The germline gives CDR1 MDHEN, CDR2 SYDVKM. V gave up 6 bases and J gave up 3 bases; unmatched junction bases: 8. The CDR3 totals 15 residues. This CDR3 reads CASSRPSGGIYEQYF. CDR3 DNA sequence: TGTGCCAGCAGCCGTCCTAGCGGGGGTATCTACGAGCAGTACTTC.

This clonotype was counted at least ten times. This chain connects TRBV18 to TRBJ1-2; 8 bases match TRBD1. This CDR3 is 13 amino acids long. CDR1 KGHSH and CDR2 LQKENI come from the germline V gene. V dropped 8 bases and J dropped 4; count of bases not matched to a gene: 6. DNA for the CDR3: TGTGCCAGCAGCCCTGGGACAGGCTATGGCTACACCTTC. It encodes CASSPGTGYGYTF.

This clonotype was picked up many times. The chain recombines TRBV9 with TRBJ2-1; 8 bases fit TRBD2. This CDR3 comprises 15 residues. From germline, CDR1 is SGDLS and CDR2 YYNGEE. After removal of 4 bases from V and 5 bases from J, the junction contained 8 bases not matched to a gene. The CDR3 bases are TGTGCCAGCAGCCCGCTCGGGGGGGCGCACAATGAGCAGTTCTTC. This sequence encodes CASSPLGGAHNEQFF.

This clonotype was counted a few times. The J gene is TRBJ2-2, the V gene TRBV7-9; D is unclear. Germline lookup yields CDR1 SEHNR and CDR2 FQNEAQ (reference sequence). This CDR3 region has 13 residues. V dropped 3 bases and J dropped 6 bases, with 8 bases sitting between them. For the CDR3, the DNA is TGTGCCAGCAGCTTTGGGCACCCCGGGGAGCTGTTTTTT. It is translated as CASSFGHPGELFF.

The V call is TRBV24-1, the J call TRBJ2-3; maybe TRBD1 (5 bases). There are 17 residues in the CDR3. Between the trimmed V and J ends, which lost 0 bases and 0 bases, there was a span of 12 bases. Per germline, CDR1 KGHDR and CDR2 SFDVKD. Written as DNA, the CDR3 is TGTGCCACCAGTGATTTGGGGGCGAGATCTAGCACAGATACGCAGTATTTT. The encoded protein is CATSDLGARSSTDTQYF.

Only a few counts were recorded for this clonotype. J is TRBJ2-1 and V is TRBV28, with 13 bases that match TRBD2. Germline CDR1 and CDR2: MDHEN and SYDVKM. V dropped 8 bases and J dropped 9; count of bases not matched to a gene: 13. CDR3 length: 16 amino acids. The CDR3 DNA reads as TGTGCCAGCTCCTCACTAGCGGGGGGGCCACGGAGTGAGCAGTTCTTC. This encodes CASSSLAGGPRSEQFF.

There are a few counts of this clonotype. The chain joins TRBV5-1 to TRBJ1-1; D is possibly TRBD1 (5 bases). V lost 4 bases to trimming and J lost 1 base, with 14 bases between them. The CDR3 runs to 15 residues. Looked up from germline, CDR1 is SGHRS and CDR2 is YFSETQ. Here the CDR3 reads CASSLVWGENTEAFF. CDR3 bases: TGCGCCAGCAGCCTCGTGTGGGGGGAGAACACTGAAGCTTTCTTT.

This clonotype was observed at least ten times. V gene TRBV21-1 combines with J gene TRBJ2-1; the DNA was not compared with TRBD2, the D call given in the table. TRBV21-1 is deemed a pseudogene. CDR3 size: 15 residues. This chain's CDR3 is CASSKALVLPGEQFF. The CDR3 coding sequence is TGTGCCAGCAGCAAAGCGCTCGTGCTACCGGGTGAGCAGTTCTTC.

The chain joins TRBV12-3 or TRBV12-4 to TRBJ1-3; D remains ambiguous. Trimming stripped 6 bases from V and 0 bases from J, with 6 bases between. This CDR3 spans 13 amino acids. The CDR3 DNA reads TGTGCCAGCAGGAAAAACTCTGGAAACACCATATATTTT. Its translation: CASRKNSGNTIYF.

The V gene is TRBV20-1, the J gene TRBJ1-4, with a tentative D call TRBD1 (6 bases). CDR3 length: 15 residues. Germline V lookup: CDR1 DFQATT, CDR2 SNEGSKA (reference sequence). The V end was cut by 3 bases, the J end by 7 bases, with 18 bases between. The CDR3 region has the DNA TGCAGTGCTAGGGATCTTACAGGGACGGTTGAAAAACTGTTTTTT. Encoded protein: CSARDLTGTVEKLFF.

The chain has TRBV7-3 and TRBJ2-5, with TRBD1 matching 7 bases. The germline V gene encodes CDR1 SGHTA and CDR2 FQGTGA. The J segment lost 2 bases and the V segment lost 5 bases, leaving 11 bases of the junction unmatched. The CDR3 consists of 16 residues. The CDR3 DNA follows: TGTGCCAGCAGCCTAAATTGGACAGGAGAACAAGAGACCCAGTACTTC. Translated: CASSLNWTGEQETQYF. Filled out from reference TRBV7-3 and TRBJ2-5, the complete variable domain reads GAGVSQTPSNKVTEKGKYVELRCDPISGHTALYWYRQSLGQGPEFLIYFQGTGAADDSGLPNDRFFAVRPEGSVSTLKIQRTERGDSAVYLCASSLNWTGEQETQYFGPGTRLLVL.

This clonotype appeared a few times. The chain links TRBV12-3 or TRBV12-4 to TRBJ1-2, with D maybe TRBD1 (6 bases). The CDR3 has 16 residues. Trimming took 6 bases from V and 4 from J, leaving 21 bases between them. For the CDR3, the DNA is TGTGCCAGCAGCACCCTCCTTGATGGGGGCCCCTATGGCTACACCTTC. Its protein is CASSTLLDGGPYGYTF.

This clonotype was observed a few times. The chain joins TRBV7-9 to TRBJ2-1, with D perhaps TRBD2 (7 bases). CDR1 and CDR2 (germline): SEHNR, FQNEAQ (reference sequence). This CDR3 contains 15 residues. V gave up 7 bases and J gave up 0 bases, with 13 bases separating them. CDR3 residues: CASTLGGASYNEQFF. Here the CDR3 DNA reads TGTGCCAGCACACTGGGGGGGGCCTCCTACAATGAGCAGTTCTTC. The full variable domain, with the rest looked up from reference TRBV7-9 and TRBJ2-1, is DTGVSQNPRHKITKRGQNVTFRCDPISEHNRLYWYRQTLGQGPEFLTYFQNEAQLEKSRLLSDRFSAERPKGSFSTLEIQRTEQGDSAMYLCASTLGGASYNEQFFGPGTRLTVL.

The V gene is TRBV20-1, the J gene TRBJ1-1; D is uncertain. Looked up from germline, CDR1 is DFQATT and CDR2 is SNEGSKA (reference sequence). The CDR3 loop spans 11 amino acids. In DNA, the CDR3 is TGCAGAGCCCTAATGAACACTGAAGCTTTCTTT. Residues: CRALMNTEAFF.

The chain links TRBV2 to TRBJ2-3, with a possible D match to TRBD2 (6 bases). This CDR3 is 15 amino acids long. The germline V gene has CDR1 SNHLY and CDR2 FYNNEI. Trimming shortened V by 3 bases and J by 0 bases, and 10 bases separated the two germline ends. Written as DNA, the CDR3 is TGTGCCAGCAGTGAGGGCGGGGATAGCACAGATACGCAGTATTTT. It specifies CASSEGGDSTDTQYF.

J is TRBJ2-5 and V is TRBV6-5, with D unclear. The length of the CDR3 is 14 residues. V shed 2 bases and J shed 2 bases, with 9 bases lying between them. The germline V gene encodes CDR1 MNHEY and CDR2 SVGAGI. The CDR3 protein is CASSYTPNQETQYF. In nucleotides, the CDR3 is TGTGCCAGCAGTTACACACCTAATCAAGAGACCCAGTACTTC.

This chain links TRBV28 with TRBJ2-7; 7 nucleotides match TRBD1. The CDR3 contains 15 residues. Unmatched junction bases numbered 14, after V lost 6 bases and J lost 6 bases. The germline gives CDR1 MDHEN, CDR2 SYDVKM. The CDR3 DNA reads TGTGCCAGCAGGCCCGGAGACAGGGTCATGGGCGAGCAGTACTTC. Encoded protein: CASRPGDRVMGEQYF.

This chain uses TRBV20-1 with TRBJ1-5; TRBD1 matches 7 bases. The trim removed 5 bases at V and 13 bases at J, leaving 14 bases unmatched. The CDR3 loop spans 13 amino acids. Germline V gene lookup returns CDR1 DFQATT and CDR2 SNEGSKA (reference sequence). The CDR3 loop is CSARRQGPRVQHF. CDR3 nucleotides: TGCAGTGCTCGCCGACAGGGCCCCCGTGTTCAGCATTTT.

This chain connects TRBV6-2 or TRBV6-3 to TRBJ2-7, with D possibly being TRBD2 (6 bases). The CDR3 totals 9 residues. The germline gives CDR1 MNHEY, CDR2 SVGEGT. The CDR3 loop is CGTIYEQYF. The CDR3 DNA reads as TGTGGGACTATTTACGAGCAGTACTTC.

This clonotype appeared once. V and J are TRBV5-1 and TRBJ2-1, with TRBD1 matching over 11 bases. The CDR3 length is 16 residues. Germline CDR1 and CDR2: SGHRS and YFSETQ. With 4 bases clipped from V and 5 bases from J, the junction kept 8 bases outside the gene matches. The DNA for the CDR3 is TGCGCCAGCAGCCTACTAACGGGACAGGGGGACAATGAGCAGTTCTTC. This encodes CASSLLTGQGDNEQFF.

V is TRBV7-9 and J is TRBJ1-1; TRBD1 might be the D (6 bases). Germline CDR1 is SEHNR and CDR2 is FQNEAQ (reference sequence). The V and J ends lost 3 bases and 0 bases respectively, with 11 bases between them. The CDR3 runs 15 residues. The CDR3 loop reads CASSLRQVMNTEAFF. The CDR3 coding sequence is TGTGCCAGCAGCTTGAGACAGGTGATGAACACTGAAGCTTTCTTT.

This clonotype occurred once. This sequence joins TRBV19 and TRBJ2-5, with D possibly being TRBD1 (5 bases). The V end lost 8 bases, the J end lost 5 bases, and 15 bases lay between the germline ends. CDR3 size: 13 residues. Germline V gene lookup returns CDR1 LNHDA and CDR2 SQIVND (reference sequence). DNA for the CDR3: TGTGCCAGTGGGGCCAACCGGGTCGAGACCCAGTACTTC. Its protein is CASGANRVETQYF.

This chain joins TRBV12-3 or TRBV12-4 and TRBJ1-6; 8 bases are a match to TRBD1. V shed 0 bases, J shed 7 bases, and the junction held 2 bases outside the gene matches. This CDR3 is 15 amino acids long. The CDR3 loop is CASSLAQGGNSPLHF. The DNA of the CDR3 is TGTGCCAGCAGTTTAGCACAGGGGGGGAATTCACCCCTCCACTTT.

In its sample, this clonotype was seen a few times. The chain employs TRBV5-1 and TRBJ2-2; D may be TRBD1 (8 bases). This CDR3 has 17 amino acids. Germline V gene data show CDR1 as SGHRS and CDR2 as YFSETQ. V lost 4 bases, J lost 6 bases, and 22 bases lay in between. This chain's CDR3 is CASSPWTGRDRPGELFF. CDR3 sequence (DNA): TGCGCCAGCAGCCCTTGGACAGGGAGGGATCGGCCCGGGGAGCTGTTTTTT.

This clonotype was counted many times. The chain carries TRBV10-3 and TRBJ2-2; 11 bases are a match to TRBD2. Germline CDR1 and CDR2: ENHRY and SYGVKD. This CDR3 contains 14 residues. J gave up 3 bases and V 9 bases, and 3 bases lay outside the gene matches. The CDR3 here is CAIKGLADTGELFF. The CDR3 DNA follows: TGTGCCATAAAGGGACTAGCGGACACCGGGGAGCTGTTTTTT.